This record concerns one T cell receptor beta chain sequence. Its antigen is unknown. There are no base qualities to consult, and no much larger clone falls within one base. Synthesis of TCR cDNA relied on 5'RACE template switching, a step that introduced a universal primer site along with unique molecular identifiers. Priming for cDNA synthesis came from both the TCR alpha and TCR beta constant segments. Two PCR steps were used to amplify libraries, with sample barcodes and sequencing adapters being added in the second step. Sequencing of libraries was performed on Illumina HiSeq 2500 (2x100 bp) or NovaSeq (2x150 bp). From the authors' description of their analysis: Demultiplexing of reads and collapsing into UMI consensus sequences were performed with MIGEC, and V(D)J alignment was carried out with MiXCR. Using edgeR on replicate PBMC samples, clonotypes were called vaccine-responding if FDR was below 0.01 and the log2 fold change was above 5 up to day 15. Bulk clonotypes were assigned CD4 or CD8 identity according to which sequenced CD4 or CD8 repertoire held them at higher abundance. The public reads were quality trimmed at Q25 with fastp and then assembled into clones with MiXCR by TCRdb, keeping productive beta chains. Every CDR3 protein is listed once, alongside the most common genes and DNA of its rows. The V and J calls were not made by the authors but by TCRdb's processing. The sample profile shows around 150,000 distinct CDR3 sequences; 6% to 7.5% of them were found once. In total, the top ten clones hold under 3% of the sample.

This sample is drawn from a study of T cells after yellow fever vaccination (dated by TCRdb to the late 2010s). About the study as a whole: The SMART-Seq v4 Ultra Low Input RNA kit was used to prepare libraries from fractions with low cell numbers. To follow T-cell clones before and after primary and booster YFV17D yellow fever vaccination, bulk TCR alpha and beta repertoires were sequenced over time. Two healthy male donors, one aged 18 to 29 and one aged 30 to 39 years, were included in the cohort. Bulk PBMC replicates and cell subsets were isolated from blood drawn at multiple timepoints before and after both primary and secondary immunization.

Summary of the overall study and its limitations: Because abundant contaminating clonotypes from the bulk population could be contained in FACS-sorted repertoires, computational filtering was required. The secondary T-cell response was found to be weaker but faster than the primary response, with a peak reached on day 5 rather than on day 15. Most clones expanded after primary vaccination (96% of CD4 and roughly 90% of CD8) were re-detected after the booster, suggesting that broad memory maintenance occurred. The study included only two donors, which limits how far the findings can be generalized. A small share of clonotypes was detected in both CD4 and CD8 compartments, with the overlap likely arising from convergent recombination.

A distance of 21 bases separates the germline ends of V and J, which lose 0 bases and 3 bases respectively. Reading from cysteine to phenylalanine, the CDR3 counts 17 amino acids. Here the CDR3 DNA is all that survives: 51 bases in frame from base 1. The germline V gene (reference sequence) sets CDR1 to DFQATT and CDR2 to SNEGSKA. The treatment or condition label corresponds to: live attenuated yellow fever vaccine strain. PBMCs were isolated from peripheral blood using a standard Ficoll-Paque protocol. Dynabeads CD4 and CD8 positive selection kits were used to isolate the CD4 and CD8 T-cell fractions. RNA was extracted with TriZol from bulk PBMCs, CD4 and CD8 fractions, and dextramer-positive and dextramer-negative fractions.

The V and J genes are TRBV20-1 and TRBJ2-7; the D segment might be TRBD1 or TRBD2, since each matches 5 bases. The sample here was CD4+ T cells sorted from PBMCs, taken 4 to 6 days after the first yellow fever vaccination. This receptor was obtained from a man between 18 and 29 years old who received the YFV17D yellow fever vaccine. The CDR3 is CSARELRGVEGSYEQYF. The sequence in DNA is TGCAGTGCTAGAGAACTCAGAGGGGTAGAGGGAAGCTACGAGCAGTACTTC.